The rows below give T cell receptor beta chains drawn from one sample of a study of human T cells and chemical hapten exposure. TCRdb reprocessed the RACE reads via MiXCR and lists one record per CDR3 protein. The sample contains 60,000 to 80,000 distinct CDR3 sequences, 25% to 40% of which appear only once. The material sequenced was whole blood, taken in connection with sensitization to the hapten diphenylcyclopropenone (DPC). Source of these receptors: a man aged 35 to 55 with alopecia areata. Some clones in this sample may be carry-over from other donors' samples. Each CDR3 is given with its conserved first and last residue. Each record gives: clone size, D gene, J gene, V gene, CDR3 protein, CDR3 DNA. A D gene is named only where the DNA matches it firmly. Some rows have no size entry. The others give once, few or many, or a class for an expanded clone.

few,TRBD1,TRBJ2-2,TRBV20-1,CSARPRQGADTGELFF,TGCAGTGCTAGACCTAGACAGGGCGCGGACACCGGGGAGCTGTTTTTT
NA,NA,TRBJ2-6,TRBV5-1,CASSIEVSGANVLTF,TGCGCCAGCAGCATCGAAGTCTCTGGGGCCAACGTCCTGACTTTC
NA,NA,TRBJ2-1,TRBV19,CASSSREGVHNEQFF,TGTGCCAGTAGTTCCCGCGAGGGTGTACACAATGAGCAGTTCTTC
NA,NA,TRBJ1-1,TRBV12-3/TRBV12-4,CVSSLNTEAFF,TGTGTCAGCAGTTTGAACACTGAAGCTTTCTTT
NA,NA,TRBJ2-5,TRBV2,CASSVGTNQETQYF,TGTGCCAGCAGCGTCGGGACAAACCAAGAGACCCAGTACTTC
few,TRBD2,TRBJ2-1,TRBV4-1,CASSQDYLAGKYNEQFF,TGCGCCAGCAGCCAAGATTATTTAGCGGGAAAATACAATGAGCAGTTCTTC
NA,NA,TRBJ1-4,TRBV5-6,CASSEWRLSSNEKLFF,TGTGCCAGCAGCGAATGGAGGCTGTCTTCTAATGAAAAACTGTTTTTT
few,NA,TRBJ1-1,TRBV20-1,CSARPPGLMNTEAFF,TGCAGTGCTAGACCCCCAGGACTGATGAACACTGAAGCTTTCTTT
NA,NA,TRBJ2-3,TRBV20-1,CRAGVGSATDTQYF,TGCAGGGCTGGGGTCGGGAGTGCCACAGATACGCAGTATTTT
NA,TRBD2,TRBJ2-1,TRBV30,CACGLGFNEQFF,TGTGCCTGTGGACTAGGATTCAATGAGCAGTTCTTC
few,NA,TRBJ1-2,TRBV28,CASRTDTPGYTF,TGTGCCAGCAGGACGGACACTCCTGGCTACACCTTC
few,NA,TRBJ2-4,TRBV3-1,CASSQGVGLAKNIQYF,TGTGCCAGCAGCCAGGGAGTGGGGCTAGCCAAAAACATTCAGTACTTC
NA,NA,TRBJ2-7,TRBV11-2,CASRWAGTDEQYF,TGTGCCAGCAGATGGGCAGGGACCGACGAGCAGTACTTC
NA,NA,TRBJ2-5,TRBV6-1,CATPDRLYPGDTQYF,TGTGCCACACCGGACAGACTCTACCCGGGTGACACCCAGTACTTC
few,NA,TRBJ2-3,TRBV12-3/TRBV12-4,CASAEESDTQYF,TGTGCGTCGGCAGAGGAGTCAGATACGCAGTATTTT
once,NA,TRBJ2-3,TRBV6-5,CASSQTRWADTQYF,TGTGCCAGCAGCCAGACTCGTTGGGCAGATACGCAGTATTTT
few,NA,TRBJ2-4,TRBV28,CASRGQRGAVAKNIQYF,TGTGCCAGCAGGGGGCAGAGGGGCGCTGTAGCCAAAAACATTCAGTACTTC
NA,NA,TRBJ2-7,TRBV4-3,CASSQDRDSFYEQYF,TGCGCCAGCAGCCAGGATCGAGACAGTTTCTACGAGCAGTACTTC
NA,TRBD2,TRBJ2-3,TRBV5-1,CASSLVSSGTYTDTQYF,TGCGCCAGCAGCTTGGTCTCAAGCGGGACCTACACAGATACGCAGTATTTT
few,NA,TRBJ2-2,TRBV7-8,CASSLLLGPELFF,TGTGCCAGCAGCTTACTACTGGGCCCGGAGCTGTTTTTT
many,NA,TRBJ2-1,TRBV28,CASSPLGGVHEQFF,TGTGCCAGCAGCCCCCTTGGGGGAGTCCATGAGCAGTTCTTC
NA,NA,TRBJ2-3,TRBV2,CASGTSTDTQYF,TGTGCCTCCGGGACAAGCACAGATACGCAGTATTTT
NA,NA,TRBJ2-7,TRBV7-9,CASSFAGAYEQYF,TGTGCCAGCAGCTTTGCAGGGGCCTACGAGCAGTACTTC
few,TRBD2,TRBJ2-3,TRBV10-3,CAISEWLAGESTDTQYF,TGTGCCATCAGTGAGTGGCTAGCGGGAGAAAGCACAGATACGCAGTATTTT